In this sample, the clone carrying this T cell receptor beta chain turned up a few times. Its antigen is undetermined. The CDR3 has 13 residues. Trimming left V 5 bases short and J 9 bases short, with 15 bases between. Germline V CDR1 and CDR2: SGHDT, YYEEEE. This record comes from a study of blood T cells in healthy people across ages. PBMCs, at least 7 million per sample, were isolated. A sample-barcoded 5' primer and a J-beta primer mix were used in a second PCR of roughly 6 to 12 cycles. TCRdb re-derived calls from the 5' RACE reads in MiXCR, one entry per CDR3 protein. The data show over 1,500,000 distinct CDR3 sequences, about 49% seen once. Study observations and caveats: CMV status of donors was not determined, possibly confounding expanded clonotype changes. With unsorted PBMCs, a conclusive comparison of naive versus antigen-experienced cells was not possible.

This TCR derives from a woman between 40 and 55 years old in good health. Sequencing was done on a sample of blood. The genes are TRBV5-6 and TRBJ2-1; D remains ambiguous. The CDR3 region has the DNA TGTGCCAGCAGTCTCGCAGGACCGAGTGAGCAGTTCTTC. It encodes CASSLAGPSEQFF.